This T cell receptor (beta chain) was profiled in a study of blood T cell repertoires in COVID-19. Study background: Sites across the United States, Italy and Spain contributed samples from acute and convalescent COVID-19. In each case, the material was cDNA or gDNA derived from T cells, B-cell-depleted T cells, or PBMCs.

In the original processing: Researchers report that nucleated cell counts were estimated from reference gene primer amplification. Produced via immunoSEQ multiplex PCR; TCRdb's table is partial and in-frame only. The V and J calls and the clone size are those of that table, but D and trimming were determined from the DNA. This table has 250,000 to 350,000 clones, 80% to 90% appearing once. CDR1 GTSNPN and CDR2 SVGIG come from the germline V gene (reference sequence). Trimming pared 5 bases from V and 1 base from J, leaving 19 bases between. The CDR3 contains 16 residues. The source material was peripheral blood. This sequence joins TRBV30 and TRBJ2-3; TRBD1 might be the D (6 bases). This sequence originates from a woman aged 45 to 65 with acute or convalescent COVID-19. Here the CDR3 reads CAWGTGPLRGTDTQYF. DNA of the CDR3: TGTGCCTGGGGAACAGGGCCCCTTCGGGGCACAGATACGCAGTATTTT.